The T cell receptor (beta chain) described here comes from a study of blood T cell repertoires in COVID-19. Looking at the study overall: COVID-19 samples collected from the United States, Italy and Spain covered acute and convalescent phases.

The CDR3 covers 14 residues. The V gene's germline CDR1 is SGHAT and CDR2 FQNNGV. Trimming cost V 6 bases and J 7 bases, with 18 bases left between them. Produced via immunoSEQ multiplex PCR; TCRdb's table is partial and in-frame only. The sample has a few hundred thousand clones, approximately 85% seen once. The chain couples TRBV11-2 to TRBJ1-2; maybe TRBD1 (5 bases). Input material: peripheral blood. The sequence was collected from a human donor with COVID-19, enrolled during active disease. The donor label of this sample is uncertain. CDR3 bases: TGTGCCAGCAGTTTGGACCGGGGGAGGAGTGGCTACACCTTC. This codes for CASSLDRGRSGYTF.